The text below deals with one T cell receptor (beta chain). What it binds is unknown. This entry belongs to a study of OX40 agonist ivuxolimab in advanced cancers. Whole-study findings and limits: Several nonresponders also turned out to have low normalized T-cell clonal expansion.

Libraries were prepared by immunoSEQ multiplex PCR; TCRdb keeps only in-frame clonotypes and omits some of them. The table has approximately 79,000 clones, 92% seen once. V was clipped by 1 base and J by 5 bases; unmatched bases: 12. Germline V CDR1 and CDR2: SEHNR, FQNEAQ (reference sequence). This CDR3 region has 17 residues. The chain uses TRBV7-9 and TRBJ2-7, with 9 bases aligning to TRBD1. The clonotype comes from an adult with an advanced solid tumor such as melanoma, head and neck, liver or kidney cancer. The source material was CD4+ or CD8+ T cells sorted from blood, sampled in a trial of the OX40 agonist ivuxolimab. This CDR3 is CASSLVLPRTGVHEQYF. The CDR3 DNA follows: TGTGCCAGCAGCTTAGTTTTGCCCAGGACAGGGGTCCACGAGCAGTACTTC.